This T cell receptor beta chain is drawn from a study of T cell responses to AZD1222 COVID-19 vaccine. Study-level findings and limits: In the spike-specific TCR repertoire, nearly half reportedly target unmutated variant regions. Repertoires in all cases were sampled only once the peak T cell response had passed. Two doses of AZD1222 preceded a rise in Spike-specific TCR breadth and depth.

Regarding this clone: Antigen unknown.

V was cut by 3 bases and J by 4 bases, with 9 bases left in between. Germline CDR1 LNHNV, CDR2 YYDKDF (reference sequence). The CDR3 length is 13 residues. Generated by immunoSEQ multiplex PCR, the TCRdb table keeps only in-frame clones and is missing some. Of 96,000 or so clones in the sample, approximately 90% are singletons; the top ten hold roughly 1.7%. The source is an adult in good health. The V call is TRBV15, the J call TRBJ1-2, with a possible D match to TRBD1 (5 bases). The sample here was peripheral blood, taken on day 0 of AZD1222 vaccination. The DNA of the CDR3 is TGTGCCACCAGCAGTCGAGGGGCCTATGGCTACACCTTC. This sequence encodes CATSSRGAYGYTF.